Only a few counts were recorded for the clone carrying this TCR beta chain. As yet, its antigen is unknown. TCRdb fed the reads into MiXCR, producing one record per CDR3 protein. The table includes fewer than 650,000 distinct CDR3 sequences, about 39% detected once. The data are from a study of T cell repertoires in cytomegalovirus infection. Overall study results and limits: Individuals carrying CMV plus the relevant HLA were identified by cumulative frequency of public TCR beta families.

The CDR3 is made up of 16 amino acids. Germline loops: CDR1 MNHNS, CDR2 SASEGT. The J segment lost 6 bases and the V segment lost 2 bases, leaving 7 bases of the junction unmatched. Source: cultured PBMCs, taken from culture after CMV antigen stimulation. The V gene is TRBV6-1, the J gene TRBJ2-2, with 9 bases matching TRBD2. This TCR derives from a human donor in good health (CMV status not recorded). Some clones in this sample may be carry-over from other donors' samples. Here the CDR3 reads CASSEQGGRAAGELFF. CDR3 nucleotide sequence: TGTGCCAGCAGTGAACAGGGCGGGAGGGCGGCCGGGGAGCTGTTTTTT.